Listed below are T cell receptor beta chains from one sample, sequenced in a study of blood T cell repertoires in COVID-19. The method was immunoSEQ multiplex PCR; TCRdb's version includes in-frame clones alone and lacks a portion of them. This table has 330,000 or so clones, around 90% appearing once. Specimen: peripheral blood. These receptors were obtained from a woman aged 60 to 75 with COVID-19, enrolled during active disease. CDR3s include the opening cysteine and the closing phenylalanine or tryptophan. A D gene is named only where the DNA matches it firmly. Clone size is stated in some rows and not others, as once, few, many or a class when expanded.

size,D,V,J,CDR3,DNA
NA,TRBD2,TRBV5-1,TRBJ2-3,CASSYRTSGGDTQYF,TGCGCCAGCAGCTACCGGACTAGCGGGGGAGATACGCAGTATTTT
few,TRBD1,TRBV19,TRBJ1-3,CASSPQGARNTIYF,TGTGCCAGTAGTCCGCAGGGGGCGCGGAACACCATATATTTT
NA,NA,TRBV19,TRBJ1-2,CASSIGSVNYGYTF,TGTGCCAGTAGTATAGGCTCGGTAAACTATGGCTACACCTTC
NA,NA,TRBV9,TRBJ2-7,CASSVEGTSYYEQYF,TGTGCCAGCAGCGTAGAAGGGACATCTTACTACGAGCAGTACTTC
NA,NA,TRBV6-4,TRBJ1-2,CASSPSGGAGGYTF,TGTGCCAGCAGTCCCTCGGGAGGGGCGGGAGGCTACACCTTC
NA,TRBD1,TRBV7-8,TRBJ1-2,CASSPHSGTGYYGYTF,TGTGCCAGCAGCCCACACTCCGGGACAGGGTATTATGGCTACACCTTC
NA,TRBD2,TRBV9,TRBJ2-3,CASSVVASGGAGTQYF,TGTGCCAGCAGCGTAGTCGCTAGCGGGGGGGCCGGTACGCAGTATTTT
NA,NA,TRBV3-1/TRBV3-2,TRBJ1-2,CASSQGGGGYTF,TGTGCCAGCAGCCAAGGGGGCGGAGGCTACACCTTC
NA,NA,TRBV2,TRBJ1-2,CASSEQQGRGYGYTF,TGTGCCAGCAGTGAACAACAGGGAAGGGGCTATGGCTACACCTTC
NA,NA,TRBV6-1,TRBJ1-1,CASLDPPEAFF,TGTGCCAGCTTAGATCCGCCTGAAGCTTTCTTT
NA,TRBD2,TRBV5-1,TRBJ2-2,CASSPLLAGGNTGELFF,TGCGCCAGCAGCCCCTTACTAGCGGGGGGGAACACCGGGGAGCTGTTTTTT
NA,TRBD2,TRBV28,TRBJ2-3,CASSRPIGAGADTQYF,TGTGCCAGCAGTCGCCCCATAGGCGCGGGGGCAGATACGCAGTATTTT
NA,NA,TRBV29-1,TRBJ2-1,CRALGGRLSNEQFF,TGCAGGGCGTTGGGGGGGCGCTTAAGCAATGAGCAGTTCTTC
NA,TRBD2,TRBV7-3,TRBJ2-2,CASSSGLAGSYTGELFF,TGTGCCAGCAGCTCGGGACTAGCGGGGAGCTACACCGGGGAGCTGTTTTTT
NA,NA,TRBV5-1,TRBJ1-2,CASSVQGTRDYGYTF,TGCGCCAGCAGCGTACAGGGAACTCGGGACTATGGCTACACCTTC
NA,NA,TRBV6-5,TRBJ1-1,CASEPPGSNTEAFF,TGTGCCAGCGAGCCTCCAGGTTCGAACACTGAAGCTTTCTTT
NA,NA,TRBV28,TRBJ1-5,CASSNSPGQPQHF,TGTGCCAGCAGCAACAGCCCAGGACAGCCCCAGCATTTT
NA,TRBD1,TRBV2,TRBJ1-2,CASSGTGGPYSGYTF,TGTGCCAGCAGCGGGACAGGGGGCCCCTACTCTGGCTACACCTTC
many,NA,TRBV7-9,TRBJ1-2,CASSTLRGGGYGYTF,TGTGCCAGCAGCACGCTCAGGGGTGGCGGGTATGGCTACACCTTC
once,TRBD2,TRBV11-2,TRBJ2-1,CASSSGLAGGNEQFF,TGTGCCAGCAGCTCAGGACTAGCGGGGGGGAATGAGCAGTTCTTC
NA,TRBD1,TRBV9,TRBJ1-2,CASSVSTGEGVRSHGYTF,TGTGCCAGCAGCGTATCGACAGGGGAAGGGGTGAGGTCGCATGGCTACACCTTC
NA,TRBD1,TRBV9,TRBJ2-3,CASSVGGQGGADTQYF,TGTGCCAGCAGCGTAGGGGGACAGGGAGGCGCAGATACGCAGTATTTT
NA,NA,TRBV12-5,TRBJ1-2,CASGLGEGYTF,TGTGCTAGTGGTTTGGGCGAGGGCTACACCTTC